Listed here are 24 T cell receptor beta chains from one sample, sequenced in a study of CD8 T cells in ankylosing spondylitis. Their antigens remain unidentified. TCRdb reprocessed the 5' RACE reads with MiXCR, giving one entry per CDR3 protein. The sample records approximately 540,000 distinct CDR3 sequences, about 13% being singletons. General study findings and limits: Characteristic of ankylosing spondylitis blood, it appeared, was a TCR beta motif comprising roughly 8 highly homologous variants.

Sequenced input: blood, either unsorted or a sorted T cell fraction (not recorded which). The receptors stem from a male donor with ankylosing spondylitis.

V and J are TRBV3-1 and TRBJ2-1, with 7 bases aligning to TRBD2. Germline loops: CDR1 LGHDT, CDR2 YNNKEL (reference sequence). The trim removed 4 bases at V and 9 bases at J, leaving 6 bases unmatched. The CDR3 is 13 amino acids. DNA of the CDR3: TGTGCCAGCAGCCCGTGGGAGGGCGGTGAGCAGTTCTTC. It is translated as CASSPWEGGEQFF.

This clonotype was counted at least ten times. V usage is TRBV6-1 and J usage is TRBJ2-3; TRBD2 matches at 7 bases. The junction had 8 bases not matched to a gene; V was cut back by 0 bases and J by 5 bases. Germline CDR1 reads MNHNS; CDR2 reads SASEGT. The CDR3 is 16 amino acids. CDR3 sequence: CASSEAGGSEEDTQYF. The CDR3 DNA sequence: TGTGCCAGCAGTGAAGCGGGCGGGAGCGAGGAAGATACGCAGTATTTT.

This clonotype has just a few counts. The chain has TRBV15 and TRBJ2-1; 9 positions agree with TRBD2. Germline V gives CDR1 LNHNV, CDR2 YYDKDF (reference sequence). The CDR3 consists of 14 residues. J gave up 7 bases and V 6 bases, and 7 bases lay outside the gene matches. CDR3 nucleotides: TGTGCCACCAGGTATAGCGGGAGTTGGAATGAGCAGTTCTTC. Its protein product is CATRYSGSWNEQFF.

This clonotype was counted only a few times. The rearrangement links TRBV7-2 to TRBJ2-7; no clear D gene. The V gene's germline CDR1 is SGHTA and CDR2 FQGNSA. The CDR3 runs 14 residues. V was clipped by 2 bases and J by 0 bases, with 8 bases between them. Here the CDR3 DNA reads TGTGCCAGCAGCTTATCGCTAGTCTCCTACGAGCAGTACGTC. Protein product: CASSLSLVSYEQYV.

This clonotype was counted a few times. The CDR3 reads CASSWGVGSYNEQFF. The CDR3 DNA is TGTGCCAGTTCGTGGGGGGTAGGCTCCTACAATGAGCAGTTCTTC. V and J are TRBV27 and TRBJ2-1, with D maybe TRBD2 (6 bases). Germline V gene data show CDR1 as MNHEY and CDR2 as SMNVEV (reference sequence). CDR3 size: 15 residues. With 9 bases removed from V and 0 bases from J, the gap between germline ends came to 15 bases.

This clonotype has just a few counts. The J gene is TRBJ2-5, the V gene TRBV15; D unclear. The CDR3 sequence is 15 residues long. With 1 base removed from V and 5 bases from J, the gap between germline ends came to 14 bases. In germline, CDR1 is LNHNV, CDR2 YYDKDF (reference sequence). CDR3 protein: CATSRVPSRSETQYF. The CDR3 DNA sequence: TGTGCCACCAGCAGAGTGCCCAGCAGGAGCGAGACCCAGTACTTC.

CDR3 nucleotide sequence: TGTGCCAGCAGCTTGGAGGGCTATCCCCAAGAGACCCAGTACTTC. Amino acid sequence: CASSLEGYPQETQYF. The chain links TRBV5-5 to TRBJ2-5; D remains unclear. CDR1 is SGHKS, CDR2 YYEKEE, per germline (reference sequence). The germline V and J ends were trimmed by 0 bases and 1 base, with 10 bases remaining between them. This CDR3 spans 15 amino acids.

The chain uses TRBV29-1 and TRBJ1-5; D remains unclear. The CDR3 has 13 amino acids. V lost 2 bases and J 6 bases, leaving 11 bases between the germline ends. Germline-derived CDR1 and CDR2 are SQVTM and ANQGSEA. The CDR3 sequence is CSVEMMEGQPQHF. For the CDR3, the DNA is TGCAGCGTTGAAATGATGGAAGGTCAGCCCCAGCATTTT.

This clonotype was counted only a few times. The rearrangement uses TRBV20-1 and TRBJ2-7; 9 bases map to TRBD1. CDR3 size: 12 residues. Looked up from germline, CDR1 is DFQATT and CDR2 is SNEGSKA (reference sequence). V was pared by 6 bases and J by 5 bases, with 5 bases of the junction left unmatched. The CDR3 DNA sequence: TGCAGTGCCCAACAGGGGGCCGACGAGCAGTACTTC. It is translated as CSAQQGADEQYF.

The V gene is TRBV12-3 or TRBV12-4, the J gene TRBJ1-5; D is undetermined. This CDR3 is built from 15 residues. The V and J ends lost 5 bases and 2 bases respectively, with 13 bases between them. CDR3 sequence: CASSIYGRGNQPQHF. The CDR3 DNA is TGTGCCAGCAGTATCTACGGACGGGGCAATCAGCCCCAGCATTTT.

In its sample, this clonotype was seen a few times. This chain links TRBV6-5 with TRBJ2-2, with 7 bases lining up with TRBD1. The germline V gene has CDR1 MNHEY and CDR2 SVGAGI. The CDR3 spans 18 residues. With V trimmed by 2 bases and J by 3 bases, 12 bases remained unmatched. The CDR3 DNA is TGTGCCAGCAGTTACCAGATTAGGACAGGAGGTTACACCGGGGAGCTGTTTTTT. Its protein is CASSYQIRTGGYTGELFF.

The genes are TRBV4-1 and TRBJ2-1, with 10 bases that match TRBD1. V dropped 1 base and J dropped 4; count of bases not matched to a gene: 16. The CDR3 is 20 residues long. The germline V gene has CDR1 MGHRA and CDR2 YSYEKL. The CDR3 DNA is TGCGCCAGCAGCCAAGCCCCGGGACAGGGGACACTACCGCGGTACAATGAGCAGTTCTTC. Its protein is CASSQAPGQGTLPRYNEQFF.

This clonotype was detected a few times. This chain joins TRBV7-9 and TRBJ2-5, with D possibly being TRBD1 (5 bases). This CDR3 spans 13 amino acids. V dropped 6 bases and J dropped 4 bases, with 12 bases sitting between them. Germline V gene data show CDR1 as SEHNR and CDR2 as FQNEAQ (reference sequence). CDR3 in amino acids: CASSWGLGETQYF. Here the CDR3 DNA reads TGTGCCAGCAGTTGGGGCCTAGGAGAGACCCAGTACTTC.

The V and J genes are TRBV11-2 and TRBJ2-1, with 12 bases matching TRBD2. This CDR3 has 16 amino acids. With V trimmed by 5 bases and J by 8 bases, 10 bases remained unmatched. The germline V gene has CDR1 SGHAT and CDR2 FQNNGV. The CDR3 coding sequence is TGTGCCAGCAGCCGCTTTAGGCTAGCGGGAGGGGATGAGCAGTTCTTC. It yields the protein CASSRFRLAGGDEQFF. The full variable domain, in which reference TRBV11-2 and TRBJ2-1 provide the parts outside the CDR3, is EAGVAQSPRYKIIEKRQSVAFWCNPISGHATLYWYQQILGQGPKLLIQFQNNGVVDDSQLPKDRFSAERLKGVDSTLKIQPAKLEDSAVYLCASSRFRLAGGDEQFFGPGTRLTVL.

This clonotype showed up just a few times. The chain links TRBV4-2 to TRBJ2-3; possible D gene TRBD1, 6 bases. The CDR3 is made up of 16 amino acids. V was trimmed by 0 bases and J by 5 bases, leaving 15 bases between them. Looked up from germline, CDR1 is LGHNA and CDR2 is YNFKEQ. CDR3 loop: CASSQEGPGDIDTQYF. The CDR3 nucleotides are TGTGCCAGCAGCCAAGAAGGTCCAGGGGACATAGATACGCAGTATTTT.

This clonotype was detected ten times or more. The chain has TRBV20-1 and TRBJ1-1, with D possibly matching TRBD1 (6 bases). Looked up from germline, CDR1 is DFQATT and CDR2 is SNEGSKA (reference sequence). The CDR3 runs to 13 residues. The CDR3 nucleotides read TGCAGCGCTCGGGGGCATATGAACACTGAAGCTTTCTTT. This translates into CSARGHMNTEAFF.

This rearrangement joins TRBV29-1 to TRBJ2-1, with D possibly TRBD1 on 5 matching bases. V lost 4 bases to trimming and J lost 4 bases, with 14 bases between them. Germline V gene sequence: CDR1 SQVTM, CDR2 ANQGSEA. The CDR3 spans 14 residues. The CDR3 bases are TGCAGCGTTGCCGCAGGGTCCCTATACAATGAGCAGTTCTTC. Its protein product is CSVAAGSLYNEQFF.

This clonotype was recorded a few times. This rearrangement joins TRBV24-1 to TRBJ2-2; D is uncertain. V was clipped by 4 bases and J by 4 bases, with 15 bases between them. CDR3 size: 16 residues. Germline CDR1 reads KGHDR; CDR2 reads SFDVKD. CDR3 DNA sequence: TGTGCCACCAGTGAGTTGACCCCCCTCGGCACCGGGGAGCTGTTTTTT. This encodes CATSELTPLGTGELFF.

This clonotype was found a few times. The chain carries TRBV29-1 and TRBJ2-7, with D unresolved. V was cut by 3 bases and J by 3 bases, with 15 bases left in between. The CDR3 consists of 14 residues. CDR1 is SQVTM, CDR2 ANQGSEA, per germline. CDR3 nucleotide sequence: TGCAGCGTTGAGGGCCGTAGTCGCGGCTACGAGCAGTACTTC. Translated, it gives CSVEGRSRGYEQYF.

This clonotype occurred many times. The chain is built from TRBV7-9 and TRBJ2-3; unclear D gene. The CDR3 runs 12 residues. V was pared by 1 base and J by 9 bases, with 8 bases between. CDR1 SEHNR and CDR2 FQNEAQ come from the germline V gene (reference sequence). The CDR3 region is CASSLEDRTQYF. The CDR3 DNA reads as TGTGCCAGCAGCTTAGAGGATCGGACGCAGTATTTT.

The V gene is TRBV5-6, the J gene TRBJ1-3; 9 bases align to TRBD1. Germline V CDR1 and CDR2: SGHDT, YYEEEE. V dropped 4 bases and J dropped 1; count of bases not matched to a gene: 3. The CDR3 extends over 15 amino acids. CDR3 DNA sequence: TGTGCCAGCAGCGGGGACAGGGTGTCTGGAAACACCATATATTTT. It is translated as CASSGDRVSGNTIYF. Looking up the rest from reference TRBV5-6 and TRBJ1-3 gives the full variable domain: DAGVTQSPTHLIKTRGQQVTLRCSPKSGHDTVSWYQQALGQGPQFIFQYYEEEERQRGNFPDRFSGHQFPNYSSELNVNALLLGDSALYLCASSGDRVSGNTIYFGEGSWLTVV.

The chain joins TRBV20-1 to TRBJ2-2, with TRBD2 as a possible D gene (6 bases). This CDR3 comprises 15 residues. Germline values: CDR1 DFQATT, CDR2 SNEGSKA (reference sequence). The V end lost 3 bases, the J end lost 7 bases, and 18 bases lay between the germline ends. The CDR3 sequence: CSARDYQTLGGELFF. As DNA, the CDR3 is TGCAGTGCTAGGGACTATCAAACGTTGGGCGGGGAGCTGTTTTTT.

This clonotype appeared many times. This rearrangement joins TRBV5-1 to TRBJ1-5; D is ambiguous. The V gene's germline CDR1 is SGHRS and CDR2 YFSETQ. The CDR3 contains 13 residues. V dropped 1 base and J dropped 3 bases, with 5 bases sitting between them. The CDR3 loop is CASSLSDNQPQHF. The CDR3 nucleotides read TGCGCCAGCAGCTTGTCTGACAATCAGCCCCAGCATTTT.

This clonotype has just a few counts. This rearrangement joins TRBV12-3 or TRBV12-4 to TRBJ2-7, with 10 bases aligning to TRBD2. This CDR3 is built from 15 residues. With V trimmed by 2 bases and J by 7 bases, 8 bases remained unmatched. The CDR3 loop reads CASSLNLAGAKEQYF. As DNA, the CDR3 is TGTGCCAGCAGTTTAAATCTAGCGGGAGCAAAGGAGCAGTACTTC.